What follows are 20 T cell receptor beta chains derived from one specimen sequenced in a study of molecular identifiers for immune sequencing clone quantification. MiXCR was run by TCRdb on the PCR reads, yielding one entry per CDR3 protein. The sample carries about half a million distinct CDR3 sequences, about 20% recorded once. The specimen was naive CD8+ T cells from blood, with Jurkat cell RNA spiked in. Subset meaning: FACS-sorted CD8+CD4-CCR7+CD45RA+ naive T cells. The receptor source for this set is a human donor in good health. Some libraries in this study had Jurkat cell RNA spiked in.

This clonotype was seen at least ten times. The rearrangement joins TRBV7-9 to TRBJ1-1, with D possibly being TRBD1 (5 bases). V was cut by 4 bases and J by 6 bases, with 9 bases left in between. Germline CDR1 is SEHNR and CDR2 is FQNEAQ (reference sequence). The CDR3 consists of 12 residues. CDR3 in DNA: TGTGCCAGCAGCTCTGACAGCGCTGAAGCTTTCTTT. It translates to CASSSDSAEAFF.

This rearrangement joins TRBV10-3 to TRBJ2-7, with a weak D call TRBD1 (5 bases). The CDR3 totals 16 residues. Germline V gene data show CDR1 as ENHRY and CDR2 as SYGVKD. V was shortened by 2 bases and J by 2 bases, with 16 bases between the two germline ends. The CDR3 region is CAISEADTDHPYEQYF. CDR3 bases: TGTGCCATCAGTGAGGCGGACACGGACCACCCCTACGAGCAGTACTTC.

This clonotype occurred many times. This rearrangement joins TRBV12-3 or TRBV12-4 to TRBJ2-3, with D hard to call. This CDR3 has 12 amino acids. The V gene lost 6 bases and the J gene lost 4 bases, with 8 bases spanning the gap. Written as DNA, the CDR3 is TGTGCCAGCAGGTTTAGTGCAGATACGCAGTATTTT. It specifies CASRFSADTQYF.

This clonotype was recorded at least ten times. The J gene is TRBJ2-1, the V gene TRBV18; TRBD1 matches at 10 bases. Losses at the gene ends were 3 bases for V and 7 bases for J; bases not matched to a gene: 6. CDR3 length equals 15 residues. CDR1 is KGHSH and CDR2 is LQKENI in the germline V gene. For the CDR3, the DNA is TGTGCCAGCTCACCGCCGGGGACAGGGGTAAATGAGCAGTTCTTC. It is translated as CASSPPGTGVNEQFF.

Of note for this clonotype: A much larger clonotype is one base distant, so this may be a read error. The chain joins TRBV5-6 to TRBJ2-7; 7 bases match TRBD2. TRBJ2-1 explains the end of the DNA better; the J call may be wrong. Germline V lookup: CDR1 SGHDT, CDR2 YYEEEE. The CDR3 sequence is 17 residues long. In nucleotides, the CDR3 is TGTGCCAGCAGCTCGATGGGAGGGGCGGGAGACTCCTACGAGCAGTTCTTC. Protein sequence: CASSSMGGAGDSYEQFF.

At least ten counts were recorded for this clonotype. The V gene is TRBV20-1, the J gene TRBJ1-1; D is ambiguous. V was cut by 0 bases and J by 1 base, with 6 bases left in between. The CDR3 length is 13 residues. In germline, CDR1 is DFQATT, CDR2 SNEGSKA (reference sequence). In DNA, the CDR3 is TGCAGTGCTAGAGATCTGGGGAACACTGAAGCTTTCTTT. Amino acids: CSARDLGNTEAFF.

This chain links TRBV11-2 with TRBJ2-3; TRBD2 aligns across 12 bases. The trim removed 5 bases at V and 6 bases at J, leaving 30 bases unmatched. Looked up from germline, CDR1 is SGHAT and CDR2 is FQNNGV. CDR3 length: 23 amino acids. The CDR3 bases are TGTGCCAGCAGCCCCAGACAGGGGTCTCGGCTATTTCTAGCGGGAGGGCCAATTGATACGCAGTATTTT. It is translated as CASSPRQGSRLFLAGGPIDTQYF.

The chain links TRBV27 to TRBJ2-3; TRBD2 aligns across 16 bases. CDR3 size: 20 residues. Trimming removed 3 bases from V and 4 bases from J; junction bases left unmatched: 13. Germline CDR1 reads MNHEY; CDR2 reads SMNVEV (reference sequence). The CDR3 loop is CASSLAPGTSGRAGADTQYF. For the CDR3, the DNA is TGTGCCAGCAGTTTGGCCCCCGGGACTAGCGGGAGGGCCGGGGCAGATACGCAGTATTTT.

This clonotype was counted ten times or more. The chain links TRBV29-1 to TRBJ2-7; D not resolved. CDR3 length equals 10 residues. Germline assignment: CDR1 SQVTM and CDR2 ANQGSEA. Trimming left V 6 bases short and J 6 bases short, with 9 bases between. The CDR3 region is CSVLDTEQYF. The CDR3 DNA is TGCAGCGTCCTAGACACCGAGCAGTACTTC.

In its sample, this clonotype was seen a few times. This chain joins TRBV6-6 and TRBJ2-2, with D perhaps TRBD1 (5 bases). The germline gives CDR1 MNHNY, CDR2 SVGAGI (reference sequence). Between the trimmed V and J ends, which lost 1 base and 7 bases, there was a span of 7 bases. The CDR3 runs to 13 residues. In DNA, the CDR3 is TGTGCCAGCAGTTACTTTAGGGGCGGGGAGCTGTTTTTT. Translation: CASSYFRGGELFF.

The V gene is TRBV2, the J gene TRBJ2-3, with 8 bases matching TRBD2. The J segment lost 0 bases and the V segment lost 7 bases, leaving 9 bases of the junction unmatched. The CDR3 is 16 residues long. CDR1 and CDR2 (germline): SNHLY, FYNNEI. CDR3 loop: CASISGKVPSTDTQYF. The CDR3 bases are TGTGCCAGCATTAGCGGGAAAGTTCCTAGCACAGATACGCAGTATTTT.

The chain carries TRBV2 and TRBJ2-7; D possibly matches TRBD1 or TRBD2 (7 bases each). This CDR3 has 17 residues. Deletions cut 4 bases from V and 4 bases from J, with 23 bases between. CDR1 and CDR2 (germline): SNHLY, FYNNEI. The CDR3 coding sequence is TGTGCCAGCAGTGTACTAATCCCAGGGGGACTATTTTACGAGCAGTACTTC. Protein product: CASSVLIPGGLFYEQYF.

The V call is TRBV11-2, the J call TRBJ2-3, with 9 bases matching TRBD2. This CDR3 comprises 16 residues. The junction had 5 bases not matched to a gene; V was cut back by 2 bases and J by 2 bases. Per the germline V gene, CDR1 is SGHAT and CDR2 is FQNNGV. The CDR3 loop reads CASSLLAGGLTDTQYF. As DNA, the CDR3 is TGTGCCAGCAGCTTATTGGCGGGAGGGCTCACAGATACGCAGTATTTT.

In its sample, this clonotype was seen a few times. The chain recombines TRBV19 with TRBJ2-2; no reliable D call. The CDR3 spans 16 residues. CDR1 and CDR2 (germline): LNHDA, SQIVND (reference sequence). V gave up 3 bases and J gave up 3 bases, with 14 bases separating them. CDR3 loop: CASSMVQPADTGELFF. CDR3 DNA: TGTGCCAGTAGTATGGTGCAGCCTGCGGACACCGGGGAGCTGTTTTTT.

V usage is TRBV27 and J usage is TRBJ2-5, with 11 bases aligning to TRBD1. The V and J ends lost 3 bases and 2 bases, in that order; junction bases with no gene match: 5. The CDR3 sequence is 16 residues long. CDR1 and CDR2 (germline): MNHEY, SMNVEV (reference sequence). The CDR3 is CASSFTWDRGQETQYF. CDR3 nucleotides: TGTGCCAGCAGTTTTACTTGGGACAGGGGGCAAGAGACCCAGTACTTC.

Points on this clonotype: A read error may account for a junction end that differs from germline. The CDR3 DNA sequence: TGTGCCAGCAGCTCGGGACAGGGGGCTGGAAGCACCATATATTTT. This codes for CASSSGQGAGSTIYF. The chain joins TRBV7-9 to TRBJ1-3; 12 bases align to TRBD1. This CDR3 comprises 15 residues. CDR1 and CDR2 from the germline V gene are SEHNR and FQNEAQ (reference sequence). The whole variable domain, remainder taken from reference TRBV7-9 and TRBJ1-3, is DTGVSQNPRHKITKRGQNVTFRCDPISEHNRLYWYRQTLGQGPEFLTYFQNEAQLEKSRLLSDRFSAERPKGSFSTLEIQRTEQGDSAMYLCASSSGQGAGSTIYFGEGSWLTVV.

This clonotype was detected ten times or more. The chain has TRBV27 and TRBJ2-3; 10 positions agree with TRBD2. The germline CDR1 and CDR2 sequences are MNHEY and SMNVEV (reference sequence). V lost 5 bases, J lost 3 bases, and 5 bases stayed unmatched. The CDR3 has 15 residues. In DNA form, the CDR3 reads TGTGCCAGCAGTCCTAGCGGGAGTGGGACAGATACGCAGTATTTT. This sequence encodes CASSPSGSGTDTQYF.

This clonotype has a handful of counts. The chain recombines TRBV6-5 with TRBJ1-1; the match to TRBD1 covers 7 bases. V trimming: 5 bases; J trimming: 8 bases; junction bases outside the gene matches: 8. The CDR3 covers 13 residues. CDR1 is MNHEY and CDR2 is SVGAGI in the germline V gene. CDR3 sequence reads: CASSHLGQSEAFF. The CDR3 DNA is TGTGCCAGCAGTCACCTGGGACAGTCAGAAGCTTTCTTT.

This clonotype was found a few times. The CDR3 DNA reads as TGTGCCAGCAGTGAATACTGGACAGGGAAACCCACAACTAATGAAAAACTGTTTTTT. Translating gives CASSEYWTGKPTTNEKLFF. J is TRBJ1-4 and V is TRBV25-1; TRBD1 matches at 8 bases. Trimming cost V 0 bases and J 0 bases; bases outside gene matches: 9. CDR3 length: 19 amino acids. Germline-derived CDR1 and CDR2 are MGHDK and SYGVNS.

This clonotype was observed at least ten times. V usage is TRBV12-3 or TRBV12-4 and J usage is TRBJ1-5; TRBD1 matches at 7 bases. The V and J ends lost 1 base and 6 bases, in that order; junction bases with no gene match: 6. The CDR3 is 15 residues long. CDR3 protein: CASSLGAGGGQPQHF. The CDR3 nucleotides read TGTGCCAGCAGTTTAGGGGCAGGGGGTGGTCAGCCCCAGCATTTT.